This record looks at one TCR beta chain sequence and its context. This specimen belongs to a study of CD8+ T cells in alopecia areata. Germline CDR1 and CDR2: SQVTM and ANQGSEA. The V gene end was trimmed by 7 bases and the J gene end by 4 bases; junction bases not matched to a gene: 3. The CDR3 runs to 12 residues. It was cDNA, reverse transcribed from extracted RNA, that served as the sequencing template. Produced via immunoSEQ multiplex PCR; TCRdb's table is partial and in-frame only. The sample has over 120,000 clones, roughly 52% seen once. Treatment reported: oral pan-JAK inhibitor, 5-10 mg twice daily.

This TCR was recovered from a human donor with alopecia areata. The sequenced sample was CD8+ T cells sorted from blood, obtained at week 4, from a patient treated with tofacitinib. This chain joins TRBV29-1 and TRBJ1-1, with 10 bases aligning to TRBD1. The chain's CDR3 is CSGGQGSTEAFF. CDR3 bases: TGCAGCGGGGGACAGGGGAGCACTGAAGCTTTCTTT.